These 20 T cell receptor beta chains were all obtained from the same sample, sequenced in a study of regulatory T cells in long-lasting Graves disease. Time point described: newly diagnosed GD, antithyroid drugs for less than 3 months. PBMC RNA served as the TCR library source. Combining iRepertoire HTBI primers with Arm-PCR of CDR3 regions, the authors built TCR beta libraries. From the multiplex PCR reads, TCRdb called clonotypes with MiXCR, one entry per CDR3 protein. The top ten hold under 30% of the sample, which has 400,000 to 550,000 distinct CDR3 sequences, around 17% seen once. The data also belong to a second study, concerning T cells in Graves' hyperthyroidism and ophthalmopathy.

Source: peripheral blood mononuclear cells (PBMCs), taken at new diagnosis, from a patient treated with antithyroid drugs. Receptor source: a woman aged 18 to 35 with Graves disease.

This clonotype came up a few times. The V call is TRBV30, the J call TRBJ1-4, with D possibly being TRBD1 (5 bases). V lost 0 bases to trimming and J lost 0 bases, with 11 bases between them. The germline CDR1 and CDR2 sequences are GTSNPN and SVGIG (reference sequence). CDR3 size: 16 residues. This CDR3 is CAWSVSQGATNEKLFF. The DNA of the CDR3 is TGTGCCTGGAGTGTCAGTCAGGGCGCAACTAATGAAAAACTGTTTTTT.

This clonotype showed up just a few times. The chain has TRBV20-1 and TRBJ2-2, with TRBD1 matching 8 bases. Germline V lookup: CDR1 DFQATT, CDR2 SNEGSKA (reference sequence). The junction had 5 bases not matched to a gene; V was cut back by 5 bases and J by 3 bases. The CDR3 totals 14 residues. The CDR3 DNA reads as TGCAGTGCTGAGGACAGGGAGGACACCGGGGAGCTGTTTTTT. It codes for CSAEDREDTGELFF.

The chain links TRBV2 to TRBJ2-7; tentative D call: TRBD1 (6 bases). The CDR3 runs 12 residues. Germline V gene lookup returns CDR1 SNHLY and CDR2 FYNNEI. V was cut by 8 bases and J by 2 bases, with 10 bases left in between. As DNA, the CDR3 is TGTGCCAGCTGGGACACTACCTACGAGCAGTACTTC. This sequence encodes CASWDTTYEQYF.

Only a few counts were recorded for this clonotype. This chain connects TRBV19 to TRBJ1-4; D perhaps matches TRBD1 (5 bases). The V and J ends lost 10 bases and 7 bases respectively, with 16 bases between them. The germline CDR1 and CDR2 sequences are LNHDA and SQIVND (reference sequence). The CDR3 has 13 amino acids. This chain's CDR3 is CATTGPPREKLFF. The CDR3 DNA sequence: TGTGCCACGACGGGGCCTCCTCGTGAAAAACTGTTTTTT.

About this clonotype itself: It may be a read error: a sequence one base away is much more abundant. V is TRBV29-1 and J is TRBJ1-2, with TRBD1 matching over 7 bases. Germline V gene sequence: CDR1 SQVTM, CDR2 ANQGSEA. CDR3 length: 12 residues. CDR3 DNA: TGCAACGTTTTAGGGACAGACTATGGCTACACCTTC. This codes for CNVLGTDYGYTF.

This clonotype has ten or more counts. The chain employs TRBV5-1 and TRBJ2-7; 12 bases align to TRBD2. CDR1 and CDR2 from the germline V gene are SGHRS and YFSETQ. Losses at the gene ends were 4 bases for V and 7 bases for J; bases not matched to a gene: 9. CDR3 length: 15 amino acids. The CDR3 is CASSPGLAGTIEQYF. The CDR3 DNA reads TGCGCCAGCAGCCCTGGACTAGCGGGGACTATTGAGCAGTACTTC.

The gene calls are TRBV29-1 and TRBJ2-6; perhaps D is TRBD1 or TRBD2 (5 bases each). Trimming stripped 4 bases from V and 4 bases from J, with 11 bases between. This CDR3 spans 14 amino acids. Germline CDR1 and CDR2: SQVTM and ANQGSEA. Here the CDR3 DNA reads TGCAGCGTTGGTGGGGGTGGCGGGGCCAACGTCCTGACTTTC. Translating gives CSVGGGGGANVLTF. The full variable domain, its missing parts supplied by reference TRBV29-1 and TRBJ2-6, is SAVISQKPSRDICQRGTSLTIQCQVDSQVTMMFWYRQQPGQSLTLIATANQGSEATYESGFVIDKFPISRPNLTFSTLTVSNMSPEDSSIYLCSVGGGGGANVLTFGAGSRLTVL.

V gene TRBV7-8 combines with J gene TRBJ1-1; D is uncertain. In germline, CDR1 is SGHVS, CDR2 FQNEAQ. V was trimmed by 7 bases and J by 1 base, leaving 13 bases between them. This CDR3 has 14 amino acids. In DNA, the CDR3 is TGTGCCAGCACCCGAGACGGTCAGAACACTGAAGCTTTCTTT. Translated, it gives CASTRDGQNTEAFF. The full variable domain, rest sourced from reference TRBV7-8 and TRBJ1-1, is GAGVSQSPRYKVAKRGQDVALRCDPISGHVSLFWYQQALGQGPEFLTYFQNEAQLDKSGLPSDRFFAERPEGSVSTLKIQRTQQEDSAVYLCASTRDGQNTEAFFGQGTRLTVV.

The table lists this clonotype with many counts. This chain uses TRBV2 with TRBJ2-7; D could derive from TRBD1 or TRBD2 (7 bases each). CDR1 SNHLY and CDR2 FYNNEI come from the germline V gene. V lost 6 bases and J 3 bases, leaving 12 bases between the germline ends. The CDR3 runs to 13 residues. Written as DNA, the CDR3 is TGTGCCAGCAGGACAGGGAGGGACTACGAGCAGTACTTC. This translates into CASRTGRDYEQYF.

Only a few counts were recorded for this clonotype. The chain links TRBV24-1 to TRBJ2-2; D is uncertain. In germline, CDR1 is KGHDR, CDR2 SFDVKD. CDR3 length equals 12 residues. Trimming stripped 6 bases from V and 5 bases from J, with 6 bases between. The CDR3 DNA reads TGTGCCACCAGTAGCGCAACCGGGGAGCTGTTTTTT. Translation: CATSSATGELFF.

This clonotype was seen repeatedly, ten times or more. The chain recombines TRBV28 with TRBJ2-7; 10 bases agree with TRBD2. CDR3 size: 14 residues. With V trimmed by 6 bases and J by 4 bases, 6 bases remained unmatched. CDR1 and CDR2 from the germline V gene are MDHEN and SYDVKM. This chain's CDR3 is CASRTSGNRYEQYF. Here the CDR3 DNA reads TGTGCCAGCAGAACTAGCGGGAATCGGTACGAGCAGTACTTC.

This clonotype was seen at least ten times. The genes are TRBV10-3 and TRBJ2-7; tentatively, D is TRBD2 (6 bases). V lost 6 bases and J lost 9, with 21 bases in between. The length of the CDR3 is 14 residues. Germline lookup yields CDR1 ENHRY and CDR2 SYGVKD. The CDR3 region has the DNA TGTGCCATCAGCCCGGGACTCGATCCTAATGTGCAGTACTTC. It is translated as CAISPGLDPNVQYF.

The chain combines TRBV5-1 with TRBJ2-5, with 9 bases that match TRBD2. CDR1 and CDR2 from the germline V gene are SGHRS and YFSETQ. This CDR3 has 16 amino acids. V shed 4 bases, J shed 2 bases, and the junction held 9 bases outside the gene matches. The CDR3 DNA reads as TGCGCCAGCAGCCCTCTTTCTAGCGGGGAGCAAGAGACCCAGTACTTC. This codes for CASSPLSSGEQETQYF. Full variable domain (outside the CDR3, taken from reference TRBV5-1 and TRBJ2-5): KAGVTQTPRYLIKTRGQQVTLSCSPISGHRSVSWYQQTPGQGLQFLFEYFSETQRNKGNFPGRFSGRQFSNSRSEMNVSTLELGDSALYLCASSPLSSGEQETQYFGPGTRLLVL.

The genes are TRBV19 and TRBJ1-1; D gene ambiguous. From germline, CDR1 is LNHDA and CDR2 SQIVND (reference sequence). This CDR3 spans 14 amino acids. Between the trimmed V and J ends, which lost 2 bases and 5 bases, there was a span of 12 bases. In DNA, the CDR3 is TGTGCCAGTAGTATAATCGGGTGGGGTACTGAAGCTTTCTTT. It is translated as CASSIIGWGTEAFF.

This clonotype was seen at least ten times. CDR3 in amino acids: CAWSVGQNTQYF. CDR3 DNA: TGTGCCTGGAGTGTAGGACAAAATACGCAGTATTTT. V is TRBV30 and J is TRBJ2-3; perhaps TRBD1 as D (5 bases). This CDR3 region has 12 residues. CDR1 GTSNPN and CDR2 SVGIG come from the germline V gene (reference sequence). V was cut by 0 bases and J by 7 bases, with 8 bases left in between.

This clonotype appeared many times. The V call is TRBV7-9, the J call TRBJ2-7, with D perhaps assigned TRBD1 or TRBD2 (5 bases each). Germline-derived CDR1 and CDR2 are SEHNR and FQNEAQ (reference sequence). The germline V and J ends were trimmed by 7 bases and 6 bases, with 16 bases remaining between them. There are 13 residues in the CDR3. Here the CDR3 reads CASTNPGRGEQYF. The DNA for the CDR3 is TGTGCCAGCACCAACCCGGGACGGGGCGAGCAGTACTTC.

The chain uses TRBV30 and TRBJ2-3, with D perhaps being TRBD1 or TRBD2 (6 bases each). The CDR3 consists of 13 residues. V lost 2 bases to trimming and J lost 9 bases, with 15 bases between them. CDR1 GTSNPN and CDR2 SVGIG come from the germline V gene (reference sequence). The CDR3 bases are TGTGCCTGGAGTTCAGGGGAGGCCCGAACGCAGTATTTT. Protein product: CAWSSGEARTQYF.

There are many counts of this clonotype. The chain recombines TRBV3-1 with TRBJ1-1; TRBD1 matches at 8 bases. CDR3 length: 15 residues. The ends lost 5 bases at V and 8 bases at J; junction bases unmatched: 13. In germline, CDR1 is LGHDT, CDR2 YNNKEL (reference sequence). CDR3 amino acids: CASSLSGGSTLEAFF. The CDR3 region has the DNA TGTGCCAGCAGCTTATCAGGGGGCTCTACCCTCGAAGCTTTCTTT.

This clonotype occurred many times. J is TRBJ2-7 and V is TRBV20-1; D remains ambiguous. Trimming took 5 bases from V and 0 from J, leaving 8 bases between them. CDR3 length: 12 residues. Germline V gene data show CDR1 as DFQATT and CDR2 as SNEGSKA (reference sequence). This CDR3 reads CSAGDNSYEQYF. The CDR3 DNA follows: TGCAGTGCTGGTGACAACTCCTACGAGCAGTACTTC.

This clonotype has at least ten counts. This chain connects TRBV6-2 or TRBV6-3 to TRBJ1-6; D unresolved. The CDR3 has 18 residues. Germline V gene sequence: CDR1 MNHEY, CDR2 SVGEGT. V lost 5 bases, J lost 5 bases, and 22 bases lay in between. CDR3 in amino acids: CASSEELLAAFDNSPLHF. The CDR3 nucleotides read TGTGCCAGCAGTGAAGAGTTGTTGGCAGCTTTCGATAATTCACCCCTCCACTTT.